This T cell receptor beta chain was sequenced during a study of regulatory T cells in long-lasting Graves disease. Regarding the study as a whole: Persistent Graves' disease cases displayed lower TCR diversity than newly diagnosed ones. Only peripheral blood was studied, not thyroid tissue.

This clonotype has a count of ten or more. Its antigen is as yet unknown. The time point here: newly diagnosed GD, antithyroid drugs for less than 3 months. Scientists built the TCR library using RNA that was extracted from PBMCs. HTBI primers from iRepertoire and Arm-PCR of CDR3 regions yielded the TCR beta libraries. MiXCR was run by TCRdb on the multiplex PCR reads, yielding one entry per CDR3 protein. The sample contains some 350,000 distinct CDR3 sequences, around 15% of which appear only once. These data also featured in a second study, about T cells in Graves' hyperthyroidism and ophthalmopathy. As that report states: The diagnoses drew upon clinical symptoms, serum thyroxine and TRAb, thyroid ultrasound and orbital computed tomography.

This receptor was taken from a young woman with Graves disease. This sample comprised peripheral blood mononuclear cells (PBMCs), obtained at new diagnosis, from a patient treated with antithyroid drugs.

The CDR3 is CASRSVSGEQYF. The CDR3 nucleotides read TGCGCCAGCAGATCAGTATCCGGCGAGCAGTACTTC. V usage is TRBV10-1 and J usage is TRBJ2-7; D gene ambiguous. Germline-derived CDR1 and CDR2 are WNHNN and SYGVQD (reference sequence). The V end was cut by 6 bases, the J end by 6 bases, with 12 bases between. This CDR3 has 12 amino acids.